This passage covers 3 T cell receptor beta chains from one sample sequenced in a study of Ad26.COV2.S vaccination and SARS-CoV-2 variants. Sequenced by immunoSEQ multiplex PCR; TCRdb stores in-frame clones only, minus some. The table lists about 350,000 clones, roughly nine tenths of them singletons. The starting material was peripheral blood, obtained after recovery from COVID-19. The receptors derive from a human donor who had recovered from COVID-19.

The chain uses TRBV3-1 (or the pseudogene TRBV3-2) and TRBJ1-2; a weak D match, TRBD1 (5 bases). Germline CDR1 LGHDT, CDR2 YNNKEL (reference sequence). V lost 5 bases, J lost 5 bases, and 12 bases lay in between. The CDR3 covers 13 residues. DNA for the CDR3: TGTGCCAGCAGCACCAGGGTTGGGTATGGCTACACCTTC. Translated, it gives CASSTRVGYGYTF.

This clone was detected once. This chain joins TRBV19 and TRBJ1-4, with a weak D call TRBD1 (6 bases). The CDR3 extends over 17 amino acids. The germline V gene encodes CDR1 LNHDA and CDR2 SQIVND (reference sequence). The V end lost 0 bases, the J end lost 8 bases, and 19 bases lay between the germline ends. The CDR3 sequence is CASSIENWLQGGEKLFF. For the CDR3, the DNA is TGTGCCAGTAGTATAGAAAATTGGCTACAGGGTGGCGAAAAACTGTTTTTT.

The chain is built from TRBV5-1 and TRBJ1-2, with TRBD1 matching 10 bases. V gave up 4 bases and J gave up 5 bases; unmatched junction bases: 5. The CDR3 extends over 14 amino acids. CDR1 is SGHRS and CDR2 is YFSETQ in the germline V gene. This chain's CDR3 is CASSVGQGTYGYTF. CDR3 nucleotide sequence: TGCGCCAGCAGCGTGGGACAGGGGACTTATGGCTACACCTTC.